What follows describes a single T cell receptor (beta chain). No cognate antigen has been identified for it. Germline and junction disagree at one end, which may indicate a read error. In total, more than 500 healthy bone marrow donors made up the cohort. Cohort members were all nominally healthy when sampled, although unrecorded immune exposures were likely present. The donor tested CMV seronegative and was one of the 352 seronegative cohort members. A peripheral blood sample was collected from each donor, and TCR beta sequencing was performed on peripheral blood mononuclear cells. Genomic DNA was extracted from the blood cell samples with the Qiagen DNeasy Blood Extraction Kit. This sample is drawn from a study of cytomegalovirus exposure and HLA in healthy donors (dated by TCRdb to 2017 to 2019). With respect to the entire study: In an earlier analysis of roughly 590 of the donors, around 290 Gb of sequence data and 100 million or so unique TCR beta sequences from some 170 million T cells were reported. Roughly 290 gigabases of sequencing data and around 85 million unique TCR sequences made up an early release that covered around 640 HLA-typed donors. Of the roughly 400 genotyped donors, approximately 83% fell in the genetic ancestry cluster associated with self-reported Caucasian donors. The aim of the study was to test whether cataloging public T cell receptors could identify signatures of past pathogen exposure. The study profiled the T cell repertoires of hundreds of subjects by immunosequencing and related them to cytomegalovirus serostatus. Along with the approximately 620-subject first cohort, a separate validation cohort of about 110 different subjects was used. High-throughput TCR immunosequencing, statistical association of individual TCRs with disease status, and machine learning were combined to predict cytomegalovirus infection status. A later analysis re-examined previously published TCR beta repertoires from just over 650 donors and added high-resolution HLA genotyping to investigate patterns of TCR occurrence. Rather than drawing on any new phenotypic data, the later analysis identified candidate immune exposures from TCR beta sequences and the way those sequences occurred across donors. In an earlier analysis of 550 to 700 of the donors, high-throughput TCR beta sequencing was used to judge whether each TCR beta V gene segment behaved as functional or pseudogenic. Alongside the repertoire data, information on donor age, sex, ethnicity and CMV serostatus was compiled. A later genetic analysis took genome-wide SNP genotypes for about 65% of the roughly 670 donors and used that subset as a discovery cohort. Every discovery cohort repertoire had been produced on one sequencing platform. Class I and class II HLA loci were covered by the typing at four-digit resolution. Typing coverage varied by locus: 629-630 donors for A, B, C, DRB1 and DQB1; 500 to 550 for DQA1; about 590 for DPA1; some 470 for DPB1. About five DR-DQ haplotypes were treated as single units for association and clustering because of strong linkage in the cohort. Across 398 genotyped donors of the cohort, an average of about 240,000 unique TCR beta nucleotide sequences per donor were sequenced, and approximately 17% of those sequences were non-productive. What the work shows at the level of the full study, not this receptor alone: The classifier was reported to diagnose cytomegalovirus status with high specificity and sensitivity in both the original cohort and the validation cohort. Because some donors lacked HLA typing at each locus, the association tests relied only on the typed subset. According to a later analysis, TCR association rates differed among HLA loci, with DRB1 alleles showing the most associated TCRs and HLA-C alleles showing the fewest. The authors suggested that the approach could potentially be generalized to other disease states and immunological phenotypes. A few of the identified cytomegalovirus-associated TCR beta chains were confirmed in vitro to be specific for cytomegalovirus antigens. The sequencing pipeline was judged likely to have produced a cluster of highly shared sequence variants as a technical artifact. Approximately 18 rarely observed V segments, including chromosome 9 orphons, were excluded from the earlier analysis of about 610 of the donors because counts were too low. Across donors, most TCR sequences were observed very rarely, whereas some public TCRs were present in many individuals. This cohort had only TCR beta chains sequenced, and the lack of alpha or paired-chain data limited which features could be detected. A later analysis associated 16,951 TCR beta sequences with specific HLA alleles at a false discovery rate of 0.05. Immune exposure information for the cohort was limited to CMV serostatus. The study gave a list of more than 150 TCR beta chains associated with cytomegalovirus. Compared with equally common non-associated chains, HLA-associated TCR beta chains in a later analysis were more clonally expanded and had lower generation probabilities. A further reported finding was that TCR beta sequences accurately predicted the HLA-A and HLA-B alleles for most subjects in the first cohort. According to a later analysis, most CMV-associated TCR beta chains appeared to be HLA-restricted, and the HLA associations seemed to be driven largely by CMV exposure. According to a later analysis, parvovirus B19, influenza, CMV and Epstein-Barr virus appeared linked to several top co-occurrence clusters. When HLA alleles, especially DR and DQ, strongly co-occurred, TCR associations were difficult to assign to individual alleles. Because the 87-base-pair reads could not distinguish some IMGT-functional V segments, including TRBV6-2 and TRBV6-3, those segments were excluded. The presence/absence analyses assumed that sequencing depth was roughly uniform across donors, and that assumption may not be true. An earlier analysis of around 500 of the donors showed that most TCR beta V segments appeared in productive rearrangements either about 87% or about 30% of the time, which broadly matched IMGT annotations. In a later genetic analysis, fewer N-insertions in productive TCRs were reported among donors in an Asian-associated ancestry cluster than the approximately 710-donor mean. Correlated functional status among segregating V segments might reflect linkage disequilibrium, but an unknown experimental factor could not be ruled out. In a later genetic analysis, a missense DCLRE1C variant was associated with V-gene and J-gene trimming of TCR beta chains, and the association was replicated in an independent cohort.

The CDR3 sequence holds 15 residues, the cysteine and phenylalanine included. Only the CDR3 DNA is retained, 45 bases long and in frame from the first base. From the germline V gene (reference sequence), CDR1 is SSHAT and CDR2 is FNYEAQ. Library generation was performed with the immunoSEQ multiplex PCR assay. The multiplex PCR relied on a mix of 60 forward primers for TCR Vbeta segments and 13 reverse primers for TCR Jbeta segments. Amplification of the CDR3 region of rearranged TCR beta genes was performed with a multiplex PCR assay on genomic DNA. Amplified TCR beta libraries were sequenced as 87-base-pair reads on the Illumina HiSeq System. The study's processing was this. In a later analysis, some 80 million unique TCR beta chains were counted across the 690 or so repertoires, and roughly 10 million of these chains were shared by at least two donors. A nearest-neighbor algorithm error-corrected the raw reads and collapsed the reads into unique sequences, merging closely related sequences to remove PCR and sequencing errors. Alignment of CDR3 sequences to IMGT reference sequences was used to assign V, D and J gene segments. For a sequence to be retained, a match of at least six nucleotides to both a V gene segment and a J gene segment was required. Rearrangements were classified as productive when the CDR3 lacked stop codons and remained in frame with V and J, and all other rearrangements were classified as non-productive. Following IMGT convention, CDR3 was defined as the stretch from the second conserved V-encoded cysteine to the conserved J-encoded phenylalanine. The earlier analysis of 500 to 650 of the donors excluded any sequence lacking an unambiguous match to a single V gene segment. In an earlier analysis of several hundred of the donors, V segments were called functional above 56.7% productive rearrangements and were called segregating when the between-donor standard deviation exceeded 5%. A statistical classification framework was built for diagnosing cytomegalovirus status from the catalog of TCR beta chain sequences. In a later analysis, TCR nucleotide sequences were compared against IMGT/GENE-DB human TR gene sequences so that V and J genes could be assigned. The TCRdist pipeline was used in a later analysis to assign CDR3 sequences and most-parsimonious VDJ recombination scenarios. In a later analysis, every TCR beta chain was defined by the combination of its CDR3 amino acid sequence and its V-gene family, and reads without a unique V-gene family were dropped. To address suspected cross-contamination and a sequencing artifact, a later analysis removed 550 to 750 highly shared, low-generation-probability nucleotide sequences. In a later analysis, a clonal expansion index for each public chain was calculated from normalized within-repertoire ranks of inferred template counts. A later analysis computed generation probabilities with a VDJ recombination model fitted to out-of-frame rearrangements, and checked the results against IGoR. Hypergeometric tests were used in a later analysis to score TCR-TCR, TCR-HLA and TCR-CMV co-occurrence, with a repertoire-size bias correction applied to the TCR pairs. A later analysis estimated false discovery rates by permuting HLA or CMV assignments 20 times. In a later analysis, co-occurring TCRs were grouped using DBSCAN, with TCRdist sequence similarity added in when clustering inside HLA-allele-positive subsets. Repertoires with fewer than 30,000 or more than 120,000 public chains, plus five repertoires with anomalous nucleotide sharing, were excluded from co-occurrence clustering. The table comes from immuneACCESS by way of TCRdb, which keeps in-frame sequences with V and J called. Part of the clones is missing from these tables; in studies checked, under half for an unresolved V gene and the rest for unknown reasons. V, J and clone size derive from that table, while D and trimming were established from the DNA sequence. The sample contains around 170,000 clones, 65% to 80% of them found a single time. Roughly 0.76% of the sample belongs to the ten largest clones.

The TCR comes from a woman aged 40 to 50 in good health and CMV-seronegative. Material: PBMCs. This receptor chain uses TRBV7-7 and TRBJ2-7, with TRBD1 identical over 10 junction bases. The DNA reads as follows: TGTGCTAGCAGCTTAGACGGGACAGGGGACTACGAGCAGTACTTC. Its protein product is CASSLDGTGDYEQYF.